A single sample is the source of the 9 T cell receptor beta chains below, sequenced in a study of cytomegalovirus exposure and HLA in healthy donors. The PCR made use of 60 Vbeta and 13 Jbeta primers. TCRdb's copy holds only in-frame clones and misses some; the assay was immunoSEQ multiplex PCR. The table has under 200,000 clones, almost 85% seen once. Specimen: PBMCs. The receptor set was obtained from a man aged 25 to 40 in good health and CMV-seronegative.

The chain uses TRBV4-1 and TRBJ2-1; D might be TRBD2 (5 bases). CDR3 length: 15 residues. Germline values: CDR1 MGHRA, CDR2 YSYEKL. Trimming removed 4 bases from V and 8 bases from J, with 18 bases in between. The CDR3 protein is CASSPRNGGSDEQFF. The CDR3 region has the DNA TGCGCCAGCAGCCCCAGGAATGGAGGCAGCGATGAGCAGTTCTTC.

The chain employs TRBV6-1 and TRBJ1-2; 7 bases match TRBD1. Germline V gene sequence: CDR1 MNHNS, CDR2 SASEGT. V gave up 8 bases and J gave up 6 bases; unmatched junction bases: 9. This CDR3 comprises 13 residues. CDR3 nucleotide sequence: TGTGCCAGCTTACACCTAACAGGGGATGGCTACACCTTC. Protein sequence: CASLHLTGDGYTF.

The V call is TRBV28, the J call TRBJ1-1, with D maybe TRBD1 (6 bases). CDR3 size: 13 residues. CDR1 is MDHEN and CDR2 is SYDVKM in the germline V gene. Trimming removed 2 bases at V and 4 bases at J, with 8 bases between. The CDR3 reads CASSLRGGTEAFF. The CDR3 nucleotides read TGTGCCAGCAGTTTAAGGGGGGGCACTGAAGCTTTCTTT.

Details on this clone: The CDR3 end shows no conserved phenylalanine or tryptophan, and so a read error is likely. CDR3 sequence reads: CASSLSAGETNYGYTL. CDR3 bases: TGTGCCAGCAGTTTATCGGCGGGGGAAACTAACTATGGCTACACCCTC. The chain combines TRBV27 with TRBJ1-2; perhaps TRBD1 as D (5 bases). Germline-derived CDR1 and CDR2 are MNHEY and SMNVEV (reference sequence). Trimming cost V 0 bases and J 0 bases, with 11 bases left between them. CDR3 length equals 16 residues.

This sequence joins TRBV7-9 and TRBJ2-7, with TRBD2 matching over 10 bases. This CDR3 contains 16 residues. The V gene's germline CDR1 is SEHNR and CDR2 FQNEAQ (reference sequence). Unmatched junction bases numbered 3, after V lost 1 base and J lost 0 bases. CDR3 DNA sequence: TGTGCCAGCAGCTTAGAAGCGGGGGGGCTCTCCTACGAGCAGTACTTC. It encodes CASSLEAGGLSYEQYF.

This rearrangement joins TRBV7-2 to TRBJ2-5; D possibly corresponds to TRBD2 (7 bases). The CDR3 sequence is 15 residues long. V was clipped by 3 bases and J by 2 bases, with 13 bases between them. In germline, CDR1 is SGHTA, CDR2 FQGNSA. The CDR3 region has the DNA TGTGCCAGCAGCTTTATGGGGGGGGCTCAAGAGACCCAGTACTTC. Protein: CASSFMGGAQETQYF.

The chain is built from TRBV5-1 and TRBJ2-4, with D possibly TRBD2 on 6 matching bases. V was pared by 8 bases and J by 3 bases, with 18 bases between. The CDR3 runs to 15 residues. Germline-derived CDR1 and CDR2 are SGHRS and YFSETQ. The CDR3 coding sequence is TGCGCCAGTAACGCCGGGACTGCAGGCAAAAACATTCAGTACTTC. It is translated as CASNAGTAGKNIQYF. Full variable domain (missing parts from reference TRBV5-1 and TRBJ2-4): KAGVTQTPRYLIKTRGQQVTLSCSPISGHRSVSWYQQTPGQGLQFLFEYFSETQRNKGNFPGRFSGRQFSNSRSEMNVSTLELGDSALYLCASNAGTAGKNIQYFGAGTRLSVL.

This chain joins TRBV11-2 and TRBJ2-6, with 8 nucleotides matching TRBD1. The germline gives CDR1 SGHAT, CDR2 FQNNGV. The V and J ends lost 0 bases and 1 base, in that order; junction bases with no gene match: 11. There are 20 residues in the CDR3. The CDR3 here is CASSLDLWTGPFSGANVLTF. The CDR3 bases are TGTGCCAGCAGCTTAGATCTTTGGACAGGGCCTTTTTCTGGGGCCAACGTCCTGACTTTC.

This clone showed up just once. The chain couples TRBV7-6 to TRBJ2-2, with 10 bases identical to TRBD1. The length of the CDR3 is 16 residues. Per germline, CDR1 SGHVS and CDR2 FNYEAQ. V gave up 8 bases and J gave up 1 base; unmatched junction bases: 7. The CDR3 sequence: CASRDRGRRNTGELFF. CDR3 sequence (DNA): TGTGCCAGCCGTGACAGGGGGCGGAGGAACACCGGGGAGCTGTTTTTT.